Listed below are T cell receptor beta chains from one sample, sequenced in a study of shared clonotypes between healthy human individuals. Profiling relied on immunoSEQ multiplex PCR, and the TCRdb table lists in-frame clones only, not all of them. The sample has some 630,000 clones, about two thirds seen once; the top ten hold about 1.8%. The sample was memory CD4+ T cells sorted from blood. The receptors shown here come from a woman under 40 in good health. CDR3s include the opening cysteine and the closing phenylalanine or tryptophan.

V gene: TRBV7-2; J gene: TRBJ1-2; CDR3 protein: CASSLGHYRRGDYGYTF
V gene: TRBV19; J gene: TRBJ2-5; CDR3 protein: CASSMMGTQETQYF
V gene: TRBV18; J gene: TRBJ1-5; CDR3 protein: CASSPSKGNQPQHF
V gene: TRBV9; J gene: TRBJ2-7; CDR3 protein: CASSVASGSYEQYF
V gene: TRBV27; J gene: TRBJ2-7; CDR3 protein: CASSPNSGTYEQYF
V gene: TRBV27; J gene: TRBJ2-7; CDR3 protein: CASSRLAGVYEQYF
V gene: TRBV20-1; J gene: TRBJ2-7; CDR3 protein: CSARLGEQYF
V gene: TRBV5-4; J gene: TRBJ1-2; CDR3 protein: CASSFGAGGNYGYTF
V gene: TRBV6-5; J gene: TRBJ2-1; CDR3 protein: CASRFRTGVSEQFF
V gene: TRBV2; J gene: TRBJ1-4; CDR3 protein: CASRAKQFRGKLFF
V gene: TRBV5-6; J gene: TRBJ2-6; CDR3 protein: CASSLEFDSPGANVLTF
V gene: TRBV28; J gene: TRBJ1-3; CDR3 protein: CASNRQGANGNTIYF
V gene: TRBV25-1; J gene: TRBJ2-1; CDR3 protein: CASSDPSSGRESYNEQFF
V gene: TRBV7-5; J gene: TRBJ1-3; CDR3 protein: CVRSYTDRKRSGNTIYF
V gene: TRBV2; J gene: TRBJ1-2; CDR3 protein: CASRGLESGYTF
V gene: TRBV5-8; J gene: TRBJ1-5; CDR3 protein: CASSPGTGIDQPQHF
V gene: TRBV28; J gene: TRBJ2-7; CDR3 protein: CASSSPGQKSSYEQYF
V gene: TRBV11-2; J gene: TRBJ2-7; CDR3 protein: CASSSRIAGSLEQYF